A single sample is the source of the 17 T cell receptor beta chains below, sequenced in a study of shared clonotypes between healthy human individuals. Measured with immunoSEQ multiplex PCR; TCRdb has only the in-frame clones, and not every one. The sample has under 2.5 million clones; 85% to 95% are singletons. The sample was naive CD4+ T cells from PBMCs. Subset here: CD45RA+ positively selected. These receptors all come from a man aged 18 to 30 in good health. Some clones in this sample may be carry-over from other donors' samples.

The CDR3 coding sequence is TGTGCCAGCAGCTCCGGGACAGGGAAGTCCGAGCAGTACTTC. Protein sequence: CASSSGTGKSEQYF. V usage is TRBV7-9 and J usage is TRBJ2-7; 9 positions agree with TRBD1. Per germline, CDR1 SEHNR and CDR2 FQNEAQ (reference sequence). The CDR3 is 14 residues long. J lost 6 bases, V lost 4 bases, and 7 bases had no gene match.

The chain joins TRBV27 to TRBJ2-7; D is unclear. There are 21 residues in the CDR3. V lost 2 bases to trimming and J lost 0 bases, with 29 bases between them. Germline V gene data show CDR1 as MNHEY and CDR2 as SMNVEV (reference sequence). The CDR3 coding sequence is TGTGCCAGCAGTTTACTCCAGACTCGGGTAATTTCGGGTAGGAGCTCCTACGAGCAGTACTTC. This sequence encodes CASSLLQTRVISGRSSYEQYF.

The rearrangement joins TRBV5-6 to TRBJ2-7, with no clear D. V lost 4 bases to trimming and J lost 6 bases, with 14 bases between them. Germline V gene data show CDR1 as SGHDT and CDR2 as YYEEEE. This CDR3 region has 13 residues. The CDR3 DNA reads TGTGCCAGCAGCCCGGGTCTTTCTCCCGAGCAGTACTTC. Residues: CASSPGLSPEQYF.

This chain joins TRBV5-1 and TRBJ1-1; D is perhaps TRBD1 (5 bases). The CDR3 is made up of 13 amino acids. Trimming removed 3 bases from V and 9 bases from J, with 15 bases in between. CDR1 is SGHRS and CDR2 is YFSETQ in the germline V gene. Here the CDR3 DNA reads TGCGCCAGCAGCTCAACAGGCAGTCCGCAAGCTTTCTTT. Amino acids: CASSSTGSPQAFF.

CDR3 sequence: CASSLIAGASTDTQYF. CDR3 DNA sequence: TGTGCCAGCAGTTTAATAGCGGGGGCTAGCACAGATACGCAGTATTTT. The chain links TRBV5-5 to TRBJ2-3, with 9 bases lining up with TRBD2. Germline CDR1 SGHKS, CDR2 YYEKEE (reference sequence). The CDR3 consists of 16 residues. The junction had 7 bases not matched to a gene; V was cut back by 5 bases and J by 0 bases.

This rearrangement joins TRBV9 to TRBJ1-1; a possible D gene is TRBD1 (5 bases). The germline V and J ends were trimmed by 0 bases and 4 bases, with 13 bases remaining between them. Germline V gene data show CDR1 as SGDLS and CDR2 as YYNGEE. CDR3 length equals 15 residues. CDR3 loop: CASSVEGQGSTEAFF. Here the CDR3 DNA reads TGTGCCAGCAGCGTAGAAGGTCAGGGTAGCACTGAAGCTTTCTTT.

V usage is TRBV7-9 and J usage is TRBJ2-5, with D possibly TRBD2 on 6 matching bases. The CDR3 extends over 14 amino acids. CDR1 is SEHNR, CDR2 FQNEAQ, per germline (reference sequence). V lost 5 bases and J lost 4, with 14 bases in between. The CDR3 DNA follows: TGTGCCAGCAGCGTAGTGGGCGGGACAGAGACCCAGTACTTC. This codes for CASSVVGGTETQYF. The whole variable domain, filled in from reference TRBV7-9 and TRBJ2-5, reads DTGVSQNPRHKITKRGQNVTFRCDPISEHNRLYWYRQTLGQGPEFLTYFQNEAQLEKSRLLSDRFSAERPKGSFSTLEIQRTEQGDSAMYLCASSVVGGTETQYFGPGTRLLVL.

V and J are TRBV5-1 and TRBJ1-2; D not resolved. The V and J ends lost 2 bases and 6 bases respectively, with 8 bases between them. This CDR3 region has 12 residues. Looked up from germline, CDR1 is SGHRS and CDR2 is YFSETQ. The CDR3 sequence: CASSLEDHGYTF. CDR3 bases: TGCGCCAGCAGCTTAGAGGACCATGGCTACACCTTC.

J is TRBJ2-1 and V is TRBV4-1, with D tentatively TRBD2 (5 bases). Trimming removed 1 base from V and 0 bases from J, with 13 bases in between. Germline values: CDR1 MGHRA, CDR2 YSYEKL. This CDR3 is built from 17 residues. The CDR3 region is CASSQAYRDSSYNEQFF. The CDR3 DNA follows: TGCGCCAGCAGCCAAGCGTACCGGGATAGCTCCTACAATGAGCAGTTCTTC.

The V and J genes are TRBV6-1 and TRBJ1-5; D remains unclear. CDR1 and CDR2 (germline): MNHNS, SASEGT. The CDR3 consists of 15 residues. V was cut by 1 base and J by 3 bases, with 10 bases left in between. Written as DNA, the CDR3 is TGTGCCAGCAGTGAAGGACCGGGCTTCAATCAGCCCCAGCATTTT. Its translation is CASSEGPGFNQPQHF.

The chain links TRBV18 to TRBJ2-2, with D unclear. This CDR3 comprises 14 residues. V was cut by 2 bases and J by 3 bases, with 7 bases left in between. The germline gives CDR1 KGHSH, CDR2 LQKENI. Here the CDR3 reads CASSPFRDTGELFF. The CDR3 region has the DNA TGTGCCAGCTCACCATTTCGGGACACCGGGGAGCTGTTTTTT.

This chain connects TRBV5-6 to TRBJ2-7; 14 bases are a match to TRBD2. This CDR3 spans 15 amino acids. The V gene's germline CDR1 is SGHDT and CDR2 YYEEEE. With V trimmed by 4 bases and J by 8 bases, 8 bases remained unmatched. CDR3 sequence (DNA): TGTGCCAGCAGCCCGGGACTAGCGGGAGTATTTCAGCAGTACTTC. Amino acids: CASSPGLAGVFQQYF.

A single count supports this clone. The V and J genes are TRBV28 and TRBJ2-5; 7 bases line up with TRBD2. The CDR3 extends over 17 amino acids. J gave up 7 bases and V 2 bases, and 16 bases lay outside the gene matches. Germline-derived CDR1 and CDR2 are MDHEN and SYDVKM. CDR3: CASSLANAGAYDGTQYF. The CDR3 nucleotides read TGTGCCAGCAGTTTAGCTAACGCGGGAGCATACGACGGGACCCAGTACTTC.

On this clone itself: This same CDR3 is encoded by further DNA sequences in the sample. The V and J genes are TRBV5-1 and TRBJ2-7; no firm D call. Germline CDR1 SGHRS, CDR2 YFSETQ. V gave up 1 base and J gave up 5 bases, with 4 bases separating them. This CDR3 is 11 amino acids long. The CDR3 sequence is CASSLYHEQYF. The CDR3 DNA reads TGCGCCAGCAGCTTGTACCACGAGCAGTACTTC.

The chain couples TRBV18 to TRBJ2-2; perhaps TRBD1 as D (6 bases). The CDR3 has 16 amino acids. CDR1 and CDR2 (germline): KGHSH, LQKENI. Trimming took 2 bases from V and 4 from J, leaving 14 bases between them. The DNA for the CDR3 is TGTGCCAGCTCACCATTAAACAGGGTCGTCACCGGGGAGCTGTTTTTT. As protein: CASSPLNRVVTGELFF.

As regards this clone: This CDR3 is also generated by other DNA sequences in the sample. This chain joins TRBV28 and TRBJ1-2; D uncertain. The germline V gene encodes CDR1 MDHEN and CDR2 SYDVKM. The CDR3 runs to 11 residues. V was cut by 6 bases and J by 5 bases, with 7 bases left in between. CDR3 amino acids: CASRRYYGYTF. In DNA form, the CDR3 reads TGTGCCAGCAGACGATATTATGGCTACACCTTC.

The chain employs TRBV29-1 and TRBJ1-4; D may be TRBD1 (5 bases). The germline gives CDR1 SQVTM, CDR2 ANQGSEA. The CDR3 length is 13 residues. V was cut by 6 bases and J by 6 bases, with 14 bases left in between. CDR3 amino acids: CSVGPGRDEKLFF. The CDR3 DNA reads TGCAGCGTGGGACCGGGACGGGATGAAAAACTGTTTTTT. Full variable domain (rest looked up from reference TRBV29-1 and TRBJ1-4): SAVISQKPSRDICQRGTSLTIQCQVDSQVTMMFWYRQQPGQSLTLIATANQGSEATYESGFVIDKFPISRPNLTFSTLTVSNMSPEDSSIYLCSVGPGRDEKLFFGSGTQLSVL.